This T cell receptor (beta chain) was sequenced in a study of T cells in Graves' hyperthyroidism and ophthalmopathy. Study information: Upon initial diagnosis and before any treatment, peripheral blood was collected.

Amplified regions were TCR beta CDR3 sequences from RNA transcripts. The TCR CDR3 was amplified in a first-round RT-PCR using the HTBI primer set. From the multiplex PCR reads, TCRdb called clonotypes with MiXCR, one entry per CDR3 protein. The sample has about 600,000 distinct CDR3 sequences; 14% are singletons. Active moderate-to-severe ophthalmopathy, Clinical Activity Score at least 3, NOSPECS at least 4, under 3 months' duration. Study-level results: Among clonotypes expanded in thyroid above 0.001, most were also found in blood.

Of note for this clonotype: Its antigen is still unknown.

CDR1 LNHNV and CDR2 YYDKDF come from the germline V gene (reference sequence). The V end was cut by 0 bases, the J end by 5 bases, with 9 bases between. This CDR3 has 14 residues. The specimen was blood. The chain recombines TRBV15 with TRBJ2-3, with no clear D. The source is a woman in her forties or fifties with Graves' ophthalmopathy. CDR3 bases: TGTGCCACCAGCAGAGACGCTCGTCAAGATACGCAGTATTTT. Its translation is CATSRDARQDTQYF.